This T cell receptor beta chain was captured by sequencing in a study of shared clonotypes between healthy human individuals. Trimming took off 4 bases at V and 3 bases at J, with 16 bases between the two ends. Germline CDR1 MNHEY, CDR2 SMNVEV (reference sequence). This CDR3 comprises 16 residues. TCRdb's table, derived via immunoSEQ multiplex PCR, lists solely in-frame clones and lacks some. This sample carries 1.6 million or so clones, 98% of them seen once, and the ten largest clones take over 0.3%. General observations from the study: Despite large depth, rarefaction showed incomplete sorted-subset sequencing. Across subsets, estimated richness was generally greater for naive than for memory populations.

Of note for this clone: Its antigen remains unidentified.

V usage is TRBV27 and J usage is TRBJ2-1, with D maybe TRBD2 (6 bases). Sequencing was performed on naive CD4+ T cells sorted from blood. Subset indicated: CD45RA+ positively selected. This TCR was recovered from a man aged 25-45 years in good health. The CDR3 nucleotides read TGTGCCAGCAGTTCGCTGGGTGGGAGGAACTACAATGAGCAGTTCTTC. Translation gives CASSSLGGRNYNEQFF.